One sample yielded the 5 T cell receptor beta chains listed below, sequenced in a study of glioma-infiltrating T cells after dendritic cell vaccination. Repertoires were generated with immunoSEQ multiplex PCR, while TCRdb's copy carries only in-frame clones and drops some. The table lists fewer than 50,000 clones, 85% to 90% of them singletons. The input for sequencing was blood, taken before dendritic cell vaccination. Receptor source: a human donor with glioblastoma.

This clone was seen more than once but under ten times. The chain has TRBV2 and TRBJ1-4, with a possible D match to TRBD1 (5 bases). There are 14 residues in the CDR3. Germline V CDR1 and CDR2: SNHLY, FYNNEI. Between the trimmed V and J ends, which lost 7 bases and 8 bases, there was a span of 17 bases. This chain's CDR3 is CASISDTRGEKLFF. The CDR3 nucleotides are TGTGCCAGCATTTCGGACACAAGGGGAGAAAAACTGTTTTTT.

The chain uses TRBV5-1 and TRBJ2-1; TRBD2 matches 7 bases. Germline CDR1 is SGHRS and CDR2 is YFSETQ. The ends lost 0 bases at V and 0 bases at J; junction bases unmatched: 9. The CDR3 covers 18 residues. CDR3 amino acids: CASSLGDYFTSSYNEQFF. The CDR3 region has the DNA TGCGCCAGCAGCTTGGGGGACTACTTTACGAGCTCCTACAATGAGCAGTTCTTC. Full variable domain (rest looked up from reference TRBV5-1 and TRBJ2-1): KAGVTQTPRYLIKTRGQQVTLSCSPISGHRSVSWYQQTPGQGLQFLFEYFSETQRNKGNFPGRFSGRQFSNSRSEMNVSTLELGDSALYLCASSLGDYFTSSYNEQFFGPGTRLTVL.

The chain has TRBV30 and TRBJ2-5; D uncertain. This CDR3 has 12 residues. V lost 1 base, J lost 3 bases, and 6 bases lay in between. The V gene's germline CDR1 is GTSNPN and CDR2 SVGIG (reference sequence). In DNA, the CDR3 is TGTGCCTGGAGTGCGTTCGAAGAGACCCAGTACTTC. Protein: CAWSAFEETQYF.

V and J are TRBV6-5 and TRBJ1-1; D is uncertain. Trimming took 0 bases from V and 1 from J, leaving 6 bases between them. The CDR3 runs 14 residues. In germline, CDR1 is MNHEY, CDR2 SVGAGI. CDR3 in DNA: TGTGCCAGCAGTTACTCCGGGAAGAACACTGAAGCTTTCTTT. Protein product: CASSYSGKNTEAFF.

The chain couples TRBV30 to TRBJ1-4, with TRBD1 identical over 7 bases. The CDR3 sequence is 14 residues long. The germline CDR1 and CDR2 sequences are GTSNPN and SVGIG (reference sequence). The V gene end was trimmed by 6 bases and the J gene end by 3 bases; junction bases not matched to a gene: 7. CDR3 sequence: CACKKQGSNEKLFF. CDR3 sequence (DNA): TGTGCCTGCAAAAAACAGGGGTCTAATGAAAAACTGTTTTTT.